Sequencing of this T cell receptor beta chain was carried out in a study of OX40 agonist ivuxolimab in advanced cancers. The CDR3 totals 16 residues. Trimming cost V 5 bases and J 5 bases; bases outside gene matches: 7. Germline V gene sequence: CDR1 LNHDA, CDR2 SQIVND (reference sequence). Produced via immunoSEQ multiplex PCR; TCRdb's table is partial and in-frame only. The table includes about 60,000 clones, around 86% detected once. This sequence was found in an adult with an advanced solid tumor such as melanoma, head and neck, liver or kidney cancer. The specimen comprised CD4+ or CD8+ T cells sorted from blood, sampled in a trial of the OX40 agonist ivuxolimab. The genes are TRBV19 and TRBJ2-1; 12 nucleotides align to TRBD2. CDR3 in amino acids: CASSFTSGRNHNEQFF. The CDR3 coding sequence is TGTGCCAGTAGTTTTACTAGCGGGAGGAACCACAATGAGCAGTTCTTC. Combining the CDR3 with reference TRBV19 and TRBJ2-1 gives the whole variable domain DGGITQSPKYLFRKEGQNVTLSCEQNLNHDAMYWYRQDPGQGLRLIYYSQIVNDFQKGDIAEGYSVSREKKESFPLTVTSAQKNPTAFYLCASSFTSGRNHNEQFFGPGTRLTVL.